These 14 T cell receptor beta chains came from one sample sequenced in a study of blood T cell repertoires in COVID-19. Profiling relied on immunoSEQ multiplex PCR, and the TCRdb table lists in-frame clones only, not all of them. The sample contains fewer than 150,000 clones, around 85% of which appear only once. Sequences were obtained from peripheral blood. The source of these receptors is a man aged 70 or older who had recovered from COVID-19.

The chain recombines TRBV4-2 with TRBJ1-4; no clear D gene. The CDR3 totals 16 residues. The ends were cut back, 0 bases at V and 8 bases at J, with 16 bases in the middle. CDR1 is LGHNA, CDR2 YNFKEQ, per germline. CDR3 residues: CASSQEKTGIGEKLFF. In nucleotides, the CDR3 is TGTGCCAGCAGCCAAGAGAAAACGGGGATCGGGGAAAAACTGTTTTTT.

The chain has TRBV27 and TRBJ1-1; D is perhaps TRBD1 (5 bases). This CDR3 is 15 amino acids long. CDR1 and CDR2 from the germline V gene are MNHEY and SMNVEV (reference sequence). Between the trimmed V and J ends, which lost 5 bases and 4 bases, there was a span of 17 bases. The CDR3, as DNA: TGTGCCAGCAGTCTTCTCAGTTGGGGCCGCACTGAAGCTTTCTTT. It yields the protein CASSLLSWGRTEAFF.

V is TRBV2 and J is TRBJ2-7; TRBD2 is a possible D gene (6 bases). Germline values: CDR1 SNHLY, CDR2 FYNNEI. V was pared by 6 bases and J by 5 bases, with 17 bases between. CDR3 size: 14 residues. The chain's CDR3 is CASRVGGAQDEQYF. Here the CDR3 DNA reads TGTGCCAGCAGAGTAGGAGGGGCACAGGACGAGCAGTACTTC.

This clone has a handful of counts. V gene TRBV7-2 combines with J gene TRBJ1-5; no clear D gene. This CDR3 spans 15 amino acids. Trimming took 1 base from V and 3 from J, leaving 10 bases between them. Germline CDR1 is SGHTA and CDR2 is FQGNSA. The CDR3, as DNA: TGTGCCAGCAGCTTAGGCGCAGCGAACAATCAGCCCCAGCATTTT. Translating gives CASSLGAANNQPQHF.

This CDR3 reads CASSPLAGGNEQFF. CDR3 coding DNA: TGTGCCAGCTCACCACTAGCGGGAGGGAATGAGCAGTTCTTC. The rearrangement joins TRBV18 to TRBJ2-1, with 11 bases matching TRBD2. The ends lost 1 base at V and 7 bases at J; junction bases unmatched: 0. The CDR3 totals 14 residues. Germline assignment: CDR1 KGHSH and CDR2 LQKENI.

The V and J genes are TRBV7-2 and TRBJ2-7; 11 nucleotides agree with TRBD1. The germline gives CDR1 SGHTA, CDR2 FQGNSA. With V trimmed by 6 bases and J by 5 bases, 6 bases remained unmatched. The CDR3 spans 14 residues. CDR3 DNA sequence: TGTGCCAGCAGTCAAGGACAGGGGGCCCACGAGCAGTACTTC. This encodes CASSQGQGAHEQYF.

The chain combines TRBV28 with TRBJ1-3; D is undetermined. The CDR3 extends over 15 amino acids. The ends were cut back, 7 bases at V and 0 bases at J, with 13 bases in the middle. CDR1 MDHEN and CDR2 SYDVKM come from the germline V gene. The DNA of the CDR3 is TGTGCCAGCAACGAATACACCAGCTCTGGAAACACCATATATTTT. This encodes CASNEYTSSGNTIYF.

V gene TRBV23-1 combines with J gene TRBJ1-1; TRBD1 matches 7 bases. TRBV23-1 is filed as an ORF, its function uncertain. The CDR3 contains 15 residues. The J segment lost 5 bases and the V segment lost 0 bases, leaving 6 bases of the junction unmatched. DNA of the CDR3: TGCGCCAGCAGTCAATCAAAGGGGGCGAGGACTGAAGCTTTCTTT. Its translation: CASSQSKGARTEAFF.

This clone was seen just once. The chain uses TRBV5-5 and TRBJ1-3; 8 nucleotides match TRBD1. This CDR3 has 15 amino acids. CDR1 is SGHKS and CDR2 is YYEKEE in the germline V gene (reference sequence). J gave up 3 bases and V 4 bases, and 6 bases lay outside the gene matches. The CDR3, as DNA: TGTGCCAGCAGCCGCGGGACAGGATATGGAAACACCATATATTTT. Translated, it gives CASSRGTGYGNTIYF.

The rearrangement uses TRBV19 and TRBJ2-7; 9 bases are shared with TRBD1. The CDR3 loop spans 13 amino acids. With 10 bases clipped from V and 4 bases from J, the junction kept 8 bases outside the gene matches. Germline values: CDR1 LNHDA, CDR2 SQIVND (reference sequence). The DNA for the CDR3 is TGTGCCACCTCCAGGACAGGGGTGTACGAGCAGTACTTC. Protein sequence: CATSRTGVYEQYF.

This sequence joins TRBV6-5 and TRBJ2-2; TRBD1 aligns across 9 bases. V lost 6 bases to trimming and J lost 4 bases; unmatched junction nucleotides: 0. Germline assignment: CDR1 MNHEY and CDR2 SVGAGI. The CDR3 consists of 13 residues. The CDR3 protein is CASRTGGTGELFF. In DNA form, the CDR3 reads TGTGCCAGCAGGACAGGGGGCACCGGGGAGCTGTTTTTT.

This clone has only one observation. The chain uses TRBV28 and TRBJ2-4; 7 bases are shared with TRBD1. The germline CDR1 and CDR2 sequences are MDHEN and SYDVKM. The CDR3 runs to 15 residues. Germline trimming cut 6 bases from V and 5 bases from J; bases unmatched to any gene: 10. The DNA for the CDR3 is TGTGCCAGCAGCTACGGGACAGCGACAGAAAACATTCAGTACTTC. It yields the protein CASSYGTATENIQYF.

This clone came up a few times. The chain is built from TRBV4-2 and TRBJ2-7; D may be TRBD2 (5 bases). Germline V gene sequence: CDR1 LGHNA, CDR2 YNFKEQ. V was shortened by 0 bases and J by 4 bases, with 16 bases between the two germline ends. This CDR3 comprises 16 residues. CDR3 in DNA: TGTGCCAGCAGCCAAGAGGGCCGGCTCGGGGAGTACGAGCAGTACTTC. It is translated as CASSQEGRLGEYEQYF.

The genes are TRBV25-1 and TRBJ2-1; TRBD2 is a possible D gene (6 bases). V lost 6 bases and J lost 1, with 13 bases in between. Germline CDR1 reads MGHDK; CDR2 reads SYGVNS. CDR3 length equals 15 residues. CDR3 nucleotide sequence: TGTGCCAGCAGGAGATCTAGCGCTTCCTACAATGAGCAGTTCTTC. Protein product: CASRRSSASYNEQFF. Together with reference TRBV25-1 and TRBJ2-1, the CDR3 gives the full variable domain: EADIYQTPRYLVIGTGKKITLECSQTMGHDKMYWYQQDPGMELHLIHYSYGVNSTEKGDLSSESTVSRIRTEHFPLTLESARPSHTSQYLCASRRSSASYNEQFFGPGTRLTVL.